This entry is about one T cell receptor beta chain. The record originates from a study of blood T cell repertoires in COVID-19. Overall study: The United States, Italy and Spain supplied acute and convalescent COVID-19 samples. Sources were T cells, B-cell-depleted T cells, or PBMCs; the material itself was cDNA or gDNA.

Per the study methods: Reference gene primers were amplified, and this amplification served to estimate nucleated cell counts. Using immunoSEQ multiplex PCR, the repertoire was profiled, and TCRdb retains in-frame clones only, with some absent. V, J and clone size derive from that table, while D and trimming were established from the DNA sequence. The table records about 58,000 clones, around 91% of them present only once. The V gene's germline CDR1 is LGHNA and CDR2 YNFKEQ. V lost 1 base and J 0 bases, leaving 16 bases between the germline ends. The CDR3 spans 17 residues. The genes are TRBV4-2 and TRBJ2-7; D is perhaps TRBD2 (6 bases). The sample was peripheral blood. This clonotype was sampled from a man aged 55 to 70 with active COVID-19. In DNA, the CDR3 is TGTGCCAGCAGCCAAGCGCTAAGACGGGACTTCTCCTACGAGCAGTACTTC. It encodes CASSQALRRDFSYEQYF.